These 9 T cell receptor beta chains came from one sample sequenced in a study of OX40 agonist ivuxolimab in advanced cancers. The table came from immunoSEQ multiplex PCR; TCRdb's copy has only in-frame clones and leaves some out. The sample records 43,000 or so clones, approximately 91% being singletons. The sequencing here drew on CD4+ or CD8+ T cells sorted from blood, taken in a trial of the OX40 agonist ivuxolimab. The receptors originated from an adult with an advanced solid tumor such as melanoma, head and neck, liver or kidney cancer.

The CDR3 nucleotides are TGTGCCAGCAGCCTTTACAGGGACTCCTACAATGAGCAGTTCTTC. Translation: CASSLYRDSYNEQFF. The chain combines TRBV28 with TRBJ2-1, with D possibly being TRBD1 (6 bases). The V gene lost 6 bases and the J gene lost 0 bases, with 12 bases spanning the gap. This CDR3 has 15 amino acids. Per the germline V gene, CDR1 is MDHEN and CDR2 is SYDVKM.

This clone was seen just once. CDR3 in amino acids: CASSIDLAGSTDTQYF. As DNA, the CDR3 is TGTGCCAGTAGTATAGACCTAGCGGGGTCCACAGATACGCAGTATTTT. This chain links TRBV19 with TRBJ2-3; TRBD2 agrees at 9 bases. With 0 bases clipped from V and 2 bases from J, the junction kept 3 bases outside the gene matches. The V gene's germline CDR1 is LNHDA and CDR2 SQIVND (reference sequence). The length of the CDR3 is 16 residues. Using reference TRBV19 and TRBJ2-3 for the parts outside the CDR3, the full variable domain is DGGITQSPKYLFRKEGQNVTLSCEQNLNHDAMYWYRQDPGQGLRLIYYSQIVNDFQKGDIAEGYSVSREKKESFPLTVTSAQKNPTAFYLCASSIDLAGSTDTQYFGPGTRLTVL.

The chain couples TRBV5-4 to TRBJ1-6; weak D call: TRBD1 (6 bases). Trimming removed 3 bases from V and 8 bases from J, with 9 bases in between. CDR3 length equals 13 residues. CDR1 is SGHNT, CDR2 YYREEE, per germline (reference sequence). The CDR3 spells CASSSRTDSPLHF. The DNA of the CDR3 is TGTGCCAGCAGCTCCCGGACAGATTCACCCCTCCACTTT. The whole variable domain, filled in from reference TRBV5-4 and TRBJ1-6, reads ETGVTQSPTHLIKTRGQQVTLRCSSQSGHNTVSWYQQALGQGPQFIFQYYREEENGRGNFPPRFSGLQFPNYSSELNVNALELDDSALYLCASSSRTDSPLHFGNGTRLTVT.

The rearrangement links TRBV4-3 to TRBJ1-1; D unclear. Per germline, CDR1 LGHNA and CDR2 YSLEER. V was clipped by 0 bases and J by 5 bases, with 10 bases between them. This CDR3 comprises 14 residues. The CDR3 region is CASSQDRWGTEAFF. The DNA for the CDR3 is TGCGCCAGCAGCCAAGATAGGTGGGGAACTGAAGCTTTCTTT.

This chain connects TRBV7-2 to TRBJ2-5; either TRBD1 or TRBD2 may supply D (5 bases each). V was cut by 5 bases and J by 3 bases, with 16 bases left in between. CDR1 is SGHTA and CDR2 is FQGNSA in the germline V gene. The CDR3 is 15 residues long. The CDR3 sequence: CASSPYRDGKETQYF. Written as DNA, the CDR3 is TGTGCCAGCAGCCCCTACCGGGACGGCAAAGAGACCCAGTACTTC.

V is TRBV18 and J is TRBJ2-2; perhaps TRBD2 as D (6 bases). Trimming stripped 5 bases from V and 0 bases from J, with 13 bases between. CDR3 length: 16 amino acids. The germline CDR1 and CDR2 sequences are KGHSH and LQKENI. CDR3 protein: CASSSSGDPNTGELFF. CDR3 coding DNA: TGTGCCAGCTCATCCTCGGGGGACCCGAACACCGGGGAGCTGTTTTTT.

This chain links TRBV7-8 with TRBJ2-5; D is unresolved. Per the germline V gene, CDR1 is SGHVS and CDR2 is FQNEAQ. V lost 2 bases and J 4 bases, leaving 8 bases between the germline ends. This CDR3 has 13 residues. The CDR3 spells CASSLSDTETQYF. Written as DNA, the CDR3 is TGTGCCAGCAGCTTAAGCGACACAGAGACCCAGTACTTC.

This clone came up a few times. CDR3: CASSVDGTSAYEQYF. Written as DNA, the CDR3 is TGTGCCAGCAGCGTAGATGGGACTAGCGCTTACGAGCAGTACTTC. This chain links TRBV9 with TRBJ2-7, with 10 bases aligning to TRBD2. J was trimmed by 4 bases and V by 0 bases; bases with no gene match: 4. The CDR3 loop spans 15 amino acids. Germline assignment: CDR1 SGDLS and CDR2 YYNGEE.

V and J are TRBV7-2 and TRBJ2-3, with D perhaps TRBD1 or TRBD2 (5 bases each). Between the trimmed V and J ends, which lost 1 base and 6 bases, there was a span of 11 bases. This CDR3 comprises 14 residues. The germline V gene has CDR1 SGHTA and CDR2 FQGNSA. In DNA, the CDR3 is TGTGCCAGCAGCTTAGAAAGTCGGGGCGATACGCAGTATTTT. The encoded protein is CASSLESRGDTQYF.